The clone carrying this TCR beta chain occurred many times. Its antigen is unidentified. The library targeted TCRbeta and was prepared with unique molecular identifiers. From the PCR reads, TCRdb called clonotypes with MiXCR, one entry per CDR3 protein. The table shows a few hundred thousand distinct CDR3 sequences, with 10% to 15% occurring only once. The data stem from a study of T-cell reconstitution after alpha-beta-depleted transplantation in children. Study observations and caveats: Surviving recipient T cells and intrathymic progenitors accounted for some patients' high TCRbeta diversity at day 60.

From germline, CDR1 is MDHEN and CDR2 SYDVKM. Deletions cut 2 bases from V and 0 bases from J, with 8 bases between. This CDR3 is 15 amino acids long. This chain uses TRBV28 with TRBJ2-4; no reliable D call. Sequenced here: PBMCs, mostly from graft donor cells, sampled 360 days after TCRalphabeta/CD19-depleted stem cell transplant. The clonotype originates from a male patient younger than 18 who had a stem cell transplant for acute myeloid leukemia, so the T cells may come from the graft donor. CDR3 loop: CASSLGQVAKNIQYF. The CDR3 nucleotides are TGTGCCAGCAGTTTAGGGCAGGTAGCCAAAAACATTCAGTACTTC.